This entry features one T cell receptor (beta chain) sequence. Its specificity is unknown. Each CDR3 protein gets one entry in TCRdb, which reprocessed the 5' RACE reads and gives no DNA. This sample lists about 260,000 distinct CDR3 sequences; its ten largest clones have more than 3.5%. This sample is drawn from a study of T cells expressing NK-cell markers. Study information: Underlying the TCR beta repertoires were sorted CD3+CD56+NKG2C+, CD3+CD56+NKG2C- and CD3+CD56-NKG2C+ T cells.

General study results and limits: In more than 5 donors, dominant CD3+CD56+NKG2C+ clonotypes ranked among the top 10 CD8+ clonotypes.

This CDR3 has 15 residues. CDR1 and CDR2 (germline): SGHRS, YFSETQ. The receptor comes from a woman between 18 and 70 years old in good health. What was sequenced was blood T cells: a sorted CD56 or NKG2C T cell subset, CD4+ or CD8+ T cells, or bulk PBMC T cells (not recorded which). The chain recombines TRBV5-1 with TRBJ2-1. This CDR3 is CASSLEVASYNEQFF.